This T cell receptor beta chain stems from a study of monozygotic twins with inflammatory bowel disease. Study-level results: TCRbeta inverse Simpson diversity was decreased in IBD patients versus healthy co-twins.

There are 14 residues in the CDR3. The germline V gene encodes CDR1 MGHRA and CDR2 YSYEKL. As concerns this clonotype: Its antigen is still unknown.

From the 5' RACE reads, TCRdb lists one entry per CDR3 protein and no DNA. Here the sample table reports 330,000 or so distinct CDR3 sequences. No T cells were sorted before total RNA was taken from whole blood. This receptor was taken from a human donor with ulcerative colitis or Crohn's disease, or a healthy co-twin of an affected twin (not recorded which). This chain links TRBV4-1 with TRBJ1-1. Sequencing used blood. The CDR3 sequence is CASSQDEGPTEAFF.